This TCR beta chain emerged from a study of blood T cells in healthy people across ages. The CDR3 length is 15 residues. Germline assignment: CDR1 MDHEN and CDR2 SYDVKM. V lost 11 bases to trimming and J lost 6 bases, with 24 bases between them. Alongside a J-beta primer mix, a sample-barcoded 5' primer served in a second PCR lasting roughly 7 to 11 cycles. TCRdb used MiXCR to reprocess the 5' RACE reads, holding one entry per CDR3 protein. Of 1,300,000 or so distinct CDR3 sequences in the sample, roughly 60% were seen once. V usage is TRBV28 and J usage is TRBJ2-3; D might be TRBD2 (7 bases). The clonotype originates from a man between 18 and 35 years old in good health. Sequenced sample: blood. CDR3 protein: CACTPGGGHRDTQYF. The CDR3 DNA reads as TGTGCCTGCACCCCTGGGGGGGGCCATAGGGATACGCAGTATTTT.